The rows below give T cell receptor beta chains drawn from one sample of a study of cytomegalovirus exposure and HLA in healthy donors. Assay used: immunoSEQ multiplex PCR; TCRdb lists only in-frame clones, some missing. The data show approximately 190,000 clones, about 85% seen once. The sample comprised PBMCs. These receptor sequences come from a man aged 45-65 years in good health and CMV-seronegative. CDR3s include the opening cysteine and the closing phenylalanine or tryptophan. The order of the fields is clone size, V gene, J gene, D gene, CDR3 protein, CDR3 DNA. D genes are given only for firm matches. The listing skips clone size in some rows; elsewhere it reads once, few, many or a size class.

>-|TRBV19|TRBJ1-2|-
CASRETENYGYTF
TGTGCCAGTAGAGAGACGGAGAACTATGGCTACACCTTC
>-|TRBV15|TRBJ1-5|-
CATSTTGYSNQPQHF
TGTGCCACCAGCACGACAGGCTATAGCAATCAGCCCCAGCATTTT
>-|TRBV7-9|TRBJ2-7|TRBD2
CASSLGRSGGASSHEQYF
TGTGCCAGCAGCTTAGGTCGTAGCGGGGGGGCCTCTTCCCACGAGCAGTACTTC
>-|TRBV27|TRBJ1-1|-
CASSLSGDRDKAFF
TGTGCCAGCAGTTTATCGGGGGACCGGGACAAAGCTTTCTTT
>-|TRBV7-8|TRBJ2-2|-
CASSSGQLRGTGELFF
TGTGCCAGCAGCTCAGGACAGCTCCGGGGCACCGGGGAGCTGTTTTTT
>-|TRBV7-9|TRBJ1-3|-
CASSGRRNTIYF
TGTGCCAGCAGCGGGCGACGAAACACCATATATTTT
>once|TRBV5-1|TRBJ1-1|-
CASSLGRGDFLNTEAFF
TGCGCCAGCAGCTTGGGTCGGGGAGATTTTTTGAACACTGAAGCTTTCTTT
>-|TRBV9|TRBJ2-7|-
CASSVGEGYEQYF
TGTGCCAGCAGCGTAGGAGAGGGCTACGAGCAGTACTTC
>-|TRBV4-3|TRBJ2-5|-
CASSQGVGGGGETQYF
TGCGCCAGCAGCCAAGGGGTCGGAGGGGGCGGCGAGACCCAGTACTTC
>-|TRBV10-3|TRBJ2-3|TRBD2
CAISGASGGVADTQYF
TGTGCCATCAGTGGGGCTAGCGGGGGGGTGGCAGATACGCAGTATTTT
>-|TRBV19|TRBJ2-2|-
CASSRGTKGTGELFF
TGTGCCAGTTCACGGGGGACGAAAGGCACCGGGGAGCTGTTTTTT
>once|TRBV4-1|TRBJ1-5|TRBD1
CASTPDRGNQPQHF
TGCGCCAGCACTCCCGACAGGGGCAATCAGCCCCAGCATTTT
>-|TRBV18|TRBJ1-3|TRBD1
CASSHGQGPSGNTIYF
TGTGCCAGCTCTCATGGACAGGGCCCCTCCGGAAACACCATATATTTT
>-|TRBV5-6|TRBJ1-4|-
CASSLVKGRSGKLFF
TGTGCCAGCAGCTTGGTAAAGGGGAGGAGTGGAAAACTGTTTTTT
>-|TRBV29-1|TRBJ1-4|TRBD1
CSVESSGGNEKLFF
TGCAGCGTTGAATCATCAGGGGGTAATGAAAAACTGTTTTTT
>-|TRBV6-1|TRBJ2-1|TRBD2
CASRELAGAHYNEQFF
TGTGCCAGCAGAGAACTAGCGGGGGCCCACTACAATGAGCAGTTCTTC